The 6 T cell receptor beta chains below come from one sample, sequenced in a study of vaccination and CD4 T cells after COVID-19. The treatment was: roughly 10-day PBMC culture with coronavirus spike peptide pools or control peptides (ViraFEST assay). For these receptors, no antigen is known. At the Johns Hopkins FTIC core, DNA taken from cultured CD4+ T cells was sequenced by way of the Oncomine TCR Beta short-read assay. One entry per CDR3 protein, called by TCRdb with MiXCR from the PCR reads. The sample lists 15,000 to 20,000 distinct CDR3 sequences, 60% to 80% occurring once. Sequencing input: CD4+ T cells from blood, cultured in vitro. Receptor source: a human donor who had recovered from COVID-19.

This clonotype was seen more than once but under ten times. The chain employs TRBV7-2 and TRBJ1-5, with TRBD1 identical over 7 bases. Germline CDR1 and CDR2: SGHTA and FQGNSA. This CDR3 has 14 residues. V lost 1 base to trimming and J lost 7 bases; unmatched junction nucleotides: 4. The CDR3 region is CASSLDRGEQPQHF. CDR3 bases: TGTGCCAGCAGCTTAGACAGGGGAGAACAGCCCCAGCATTTT.

CDR3 nucleotide sequence: TGTGCCACCAGCAGGGGAAACGCGGGGCCCACAGATACGCAGTATTTT. The encoded protein is CATSRGNAGPTDTQYF. The chain carries TRBV15 and TRBJ2-3, with D possibly matching TRBD2 (6 bases). The CDR3 extends over 16 amino acids. In germline, CDR1 is LNHNV, CDR2 YYDKDF (reference sequence). With 3 bases removed from V and 2 bases from J, the gap between germline ends came to 15 bases. Variable domain in full (rest from reference TRBV15 and TRBJ2-3): DAMVIQNPRYQVTQFGKPVTLSCSQTLNHNVMYWYQQKSSQAPKLLFHYYDKDFNNEADTPDNFQSRRPNTSFCFLDIRSPGLGDTAMYLCATSRGNAGPTDTQYFGPGTRLTVL.

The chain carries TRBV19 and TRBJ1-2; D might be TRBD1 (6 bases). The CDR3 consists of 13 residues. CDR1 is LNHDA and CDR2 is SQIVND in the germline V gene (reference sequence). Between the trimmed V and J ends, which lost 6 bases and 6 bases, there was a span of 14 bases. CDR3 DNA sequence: TGTGCCAGTAGCCCGACAGGTTTGGATGGCTACACCTTC. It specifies CASSPTGLDGYTF. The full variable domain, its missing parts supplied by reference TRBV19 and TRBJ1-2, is DGGITQSPKYLFRKEGQNVTLSCEQNLNHDAMYWYRQDPGQGLRLIYYSQIVNDFQKGDIAEGYSVSREKKESFPLTVTSAQKNPTAFYLCASSPTGLDGYTFGSGTRLTVV.

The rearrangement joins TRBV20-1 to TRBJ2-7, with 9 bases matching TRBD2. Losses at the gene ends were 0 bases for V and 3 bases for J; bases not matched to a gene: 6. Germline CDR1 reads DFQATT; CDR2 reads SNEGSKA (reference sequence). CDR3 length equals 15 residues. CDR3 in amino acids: CSARDPAGGSYEQYF. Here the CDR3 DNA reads TGCAGTGCTAGAGATCCAGCGGGGGGTAGCTACGAGCAGTACTTC.

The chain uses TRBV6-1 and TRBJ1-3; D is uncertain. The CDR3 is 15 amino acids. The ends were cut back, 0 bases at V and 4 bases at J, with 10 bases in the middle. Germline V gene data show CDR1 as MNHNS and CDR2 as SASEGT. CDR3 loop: CASSEAAVGGNTIYF. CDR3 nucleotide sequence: TGTGCCAGCAGTGAAGCTGCTGTGGGGGGAAACACCATATATTTT.

The CDR3 DNA reads TGTGCCATCAGTGCCCGGGACACCAATCAGCCCCAGCATTTT. As protein: CAISARDTNQPQHF. The chain uses TRBV10-3 and TRBJ1-5; D might be TRBD1 (6 bases). V was trimmed by 4 bases and J by 3 bases, leaving 10 bases between them. The CDR3 is 14 residues long. Germline assignment: CDR1 ENHRY and CDR2 SYGVKD.